This is a list of T cell receptor beta chains from one sample in a study of T cell responses to AZD1222 COVID-19 vaccine. Libraries were prepared by immunoSEQ multiplex PCR; TCRdb keeps only in-frame clonotypes and omits some of them. The sample lists 90,000 to 150,000 clones, around 89% occurring once. This material consisted of peripheral blood, taken 28 days after the second AZD1222 dose. These receptors were obtained from an adult who received the AZD1222 COVID-19 vaccine. Each CDR3 is given with its conserved first and last residue. A D gene is named only where the DNA matches it firmly. A clone size is listed for some rows: how often the clone was seen (once, few, many), or a class if it is expanded.

NA	TRBV6-5	TRBJ2-2	NA	CATSESFTGELFF	TGTGCCACCTCAGAGAGCTTTACCGGGGAGCTGTTTTTT
TRBD1	TRBV4-2	TRBJ1-3	NA	CASSQEGTGSPGNTIYF	TGTGCCAGCAGCCAAGAAGGGACAGGGAGCCCTGGAAACACCATATATTTT
NA	TRBV10-3	TRBJ2-1	NA	CAISASGRAYNEQFF	TGTGCCATCAGTGCCAGCGGAAGAGCCTACAATGAGCAGTTCTTC
TRBD1	TRBV6-5	TRBJ1-3	NA	CASSLNQGAKGNTIYF	TGTGCCAGCAGTTTGAACCAGGGGGCGAAAGGAAACACCATATATTTT
TRBD1	TRBV3-1/TRBV3-2	TRBJ2-2	NA	CAAGSDRENTGELFF	TGTGCCGCAGGATCGGACAGGGAAAACACCGGGGAGCTGTTTTTT
NA	TRBV6-1	TRBJ2-2	once	CASSESTHGGYTGELFF	TGTGCCAGCAGTGAATCAACCCATGGGGGTTACACCGGGGAGCTGTTTTTT
NA	TRBV21-1	TRBJ2-7	few	CASSNNPLAGVREQYF	TGTGCCAGCAGCAATAACCCTCTAGCGGGAGTGAGGGAGCAGTACTTC
NA	TRBV7-9	TRBJ2-7	NA	CASSHDRKLYEQYF	TGTGCCAGCAGCCATGACCGAAAGCTCTACGAGCAGTACTTC
NA	TRBV5-1	TRBJ1-6	NA	CASSLASTGRDSPLHF	TGCGCCAGCAGCTTGGCCTCGACGGGGAGGGATTCACCCCTCCACTTT
TRBD1	TRBV28	TRBJ2-5	NA	CASSSYTTGQGARQTQYF	TGTGCCAGCAGTTCCTACACCACTGGACAGGGGGCCCGGCAGACCCAGTACTTC
NA	TRBV3-1/TRBV3-2	TRBJ2-3	NA	CASSRKTGAMGTDTQYF	TGTGCCAGCAGCCGAAAGACGGGGGCCATGGGCACAGATACGCAGTATTTT
NA	TRBV19	TRBJ1-5	NA	CASSMREGGNQPQHF	TGTGCCAGTAGTATGCGGGAAGGGGGCAATCAGCCCCAGCATTTT
TRBD2	TRBV4-1	TRBJ2-1	NA	CASSQGTSGSSYNEQFF	TGCGCCAGCAGCCAAGGGACTAGCGGGAGCTCCTACAATGAGCAGTTCTTC
TRBD2	TRBV7-7	TRBJ2-5	NA	CASSLAPSGRGRETQYF	TGTGCTAGCAGCTTAGCGCCCAGCGGGAGGGGAAGAGAGACCCAGTACTTC
NA	TRBV5-5	TRBJ1-6	NA	CASSLEPAFRGSPLHF	TGTGCCAGCAGCTTGGAACCGGCCTTCCGGGGTTCACCCCTCCACTTT
NA	TRBV19	TRBJ2-7	NA	CASSITTVYEQYF	TGTGCCAGTAGTATCACGACAGTCTACGAGCAGTACTTC
NA	TRBV18	TRBJ2-3	NA	CASSQSQSDTQYF	TGTGCCAGCTCACAGTCCCAGTCAGATACGCAGTATTTT
NA	TRBV4-1	TRBJ2-7	NA	CASSQEASVTYEQYF	TGCGCCAGCAGCCAAGAGGCTAGCGTAACCTACGAGCAGTACTTC
TRBD1	TRBV11-2	TRBJ2-5	NA	CASSAGTVAKETQYF	TGTGCCAGCAGCGCCGGGACAGTCGCTAAAGAGACCCAGTACTTC
TRBD2	TRBV7-9	TRBJ2-1	NA	CASSPASGRDDEQFF	TGTGCCAGCAGCCCAGCTAGCGGGAGGGACGATGAGCAGTTCTTC
TRBD1	TRBV7-9	TRBJ1-1	NA	CASSMGQGATEAFF	TGTGCCAGCAGCATGGGACAGGGTGCAACTGAAGCTTTCTTT
NA	TRBV7-9	TRBJ1-4	NA	CASSLDGNSNEKLFF	TGTGCCAGCAGCTTAGATGGCAATTCTAATGAAAAACTGTTTTTT
TRBD1	TRBV7-2	TRBJ1-4	NA	CASSLAPTGSTNEKLFF	TGTGCCAGCAGCTTAGCCCCGACAGGGTCAACTAATGAAAAACTGTTTTTT
NA	TRBV21-1	TRBJ2-7	NA	CASSQGQGAIQYEQYF	TGTGCCAGCAGCCAGGGGCAGGGGGCGATCCAATACGAGCAGTACTTC
TRBD2	TRBV6-2/TRBV6-3	TRBJ2-7	NA	CASSYELAGDEQYF	TGTGCCAGCAGTTATGAACTAGCGGGGGACGAGCAGTACTTC
NA	TRBV2	TRBJ2-1	NA	CARYSPGTDEQFF	TGTGCCAGATACAGCCCTGGGACCGACGAGCAGTTCTTC
NA	TRBV5-6	TRBJ1-2	NA	CASSFGNPLYGYTF	TGTGCCAGCAGCTTCGGCAATCCCCTCTATGGCTACACCTTC
TRBD1	TRBV6-5	TRBJ1-3	NA	CASRPQGARGNTIYF	TGTGCCAGCCGGCCACAGGGGGCGCGGGGAAACACCATATATTTT
TRBD2	TRBV4-2	TRBJ2-1	NA	CASSQEVGLTSGRHEQFF	TGTGCCAGCAGCCAAGAAGTGGGGTTGACTAGCGGGAGACATGAGCAGTTCTTC
TRBD1	TRBV7-2	TRBJ1-2	NA	CASSGPGQGDGYTF	TGTGCCAGCAGCGGACCGGGACAGGGGGATGGCTACACCTTC
NA	TRBV27	TRBJ2-1	NA	CASSTVSSYNEQFF	TGTGCCAGCAGCACCGTGAGCTCCTACAATGAGCAGTTCTTC
NA	TRBV18	TRBJ1-4	once	CASSPAGLTNEKLFF	TGTGCCAGCTCACCAGCAGGCTTAACTAATGAAAAACTGTTTTTT
TRBD2	TRBV27	TRBJ2-5	NA	CASSPWTSGFQETQYF	TGTGCCAGCAGTCCCTGGACTAGCGGGTTCCAAGAGACCCAGTACTTC
TRBD1	TRBV19	TRBJ1-2	NA	CASSIEDRGLGYTF	TGTGCCAGTAGTATCGAGGACAGGGGGCTTGGCTACACCTTC
NA	TRBV6-2/TRBV6-3	TRBJ1-2	NA	CASSYLKGGYGYTF	TGTGCCAGCAGTTATTTAAAGGGCGGCTATGGCTACACCTTC
NA	TRBV24-1	TRBJ1-2	NA	CATSAGYGYTF	TGTGCCACCAGTGCAGGGTATGGCTACACCTTC
TRBD1	TRBV29-1	TRBJ2-5	NA	CSVDPGGSETQYF	TGCAGCGTTGACCCAGGGGGCTCAGAGACCCAGTACTTC
NA	TRBV2	TRBJ2-1	NA	CASSDPPVVFNEQFF	TGTGCCAGCAGTGACCCCCCTGTTGTATTTAATGAGCAGTTCTTC
TRBD1	TRBV19	TRBJ2-7	NA	CASSTGGQGSYEQYF	TGTGCCAGTAGTACAGGGGGACAGGGATCCTACGAGCAGTACTTC
TRBD2	TRBV5-5	TRBJ2-3	NA	CASSYGLAEYNTQYF	TGTGCCAGCAGCTACGGACTAGCTGAATATAATACGCAGTATTTT
TRBD1	TRBV4-1	TRBJ2-7	NA	CASSHGQGAYEQYF	TGCGCCAGCAGCCATGGACAGGGGGCGTACGAGCAGTACTTC
NA	TRBV10-1	TRBJ2-5	NA	CASITQLHGKEETQYF	TGCGCCAGCATCACCCAACTACACGGGAAGGAAGAGACCCAGTACTTC
TRBD1	TRBV5-1	TRBJ2-7	NA	CASSLAGTGGREQYF	TGCGCCAGCAGCTTGGCAGGTACAGGGGGACGGGAGCAGTACTTC